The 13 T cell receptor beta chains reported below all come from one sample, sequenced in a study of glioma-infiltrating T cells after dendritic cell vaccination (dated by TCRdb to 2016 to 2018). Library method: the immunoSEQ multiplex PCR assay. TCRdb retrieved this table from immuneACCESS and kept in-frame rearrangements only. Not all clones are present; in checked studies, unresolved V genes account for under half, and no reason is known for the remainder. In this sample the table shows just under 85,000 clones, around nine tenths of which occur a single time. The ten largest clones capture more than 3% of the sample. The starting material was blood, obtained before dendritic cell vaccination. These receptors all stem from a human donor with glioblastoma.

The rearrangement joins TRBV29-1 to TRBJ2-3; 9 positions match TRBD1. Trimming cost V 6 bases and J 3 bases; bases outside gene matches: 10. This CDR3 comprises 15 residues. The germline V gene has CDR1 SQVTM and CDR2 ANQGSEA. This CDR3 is CSVAEGTGSTDTQYF. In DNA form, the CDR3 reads TGCAGCGTCGCCGAGGGGACAGGGTCAACAGATACGCAGTATTTT.

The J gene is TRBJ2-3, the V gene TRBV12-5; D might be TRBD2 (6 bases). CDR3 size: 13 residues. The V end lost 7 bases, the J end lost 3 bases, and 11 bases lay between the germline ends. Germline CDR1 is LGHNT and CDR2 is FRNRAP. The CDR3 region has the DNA TGTGCTAGTGTTTCGGGGGAGACAGATACGCAGTATTTT. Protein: CASVSGETDTQYF.

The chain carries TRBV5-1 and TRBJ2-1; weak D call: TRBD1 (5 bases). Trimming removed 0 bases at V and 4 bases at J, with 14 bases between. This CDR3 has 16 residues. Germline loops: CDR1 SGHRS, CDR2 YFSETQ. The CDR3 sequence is CASSLEGALTYNEQFF. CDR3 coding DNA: TGCGCCAGCAGCTTGGAAGGGGCCCTTACTTACAATGAGCAGTTCTTC.

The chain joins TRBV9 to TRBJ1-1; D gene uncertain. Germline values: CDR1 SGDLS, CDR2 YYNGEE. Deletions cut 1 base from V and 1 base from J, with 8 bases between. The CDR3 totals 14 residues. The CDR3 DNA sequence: TGTGCCAGCAGCGTACTCGGCGGGAACACTGAAGCTTTCTTT. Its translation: CASSVLGGNTEAFF.

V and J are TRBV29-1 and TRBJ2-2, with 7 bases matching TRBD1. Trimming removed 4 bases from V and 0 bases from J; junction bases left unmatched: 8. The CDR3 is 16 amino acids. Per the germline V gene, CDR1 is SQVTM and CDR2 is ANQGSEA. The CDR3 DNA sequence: TGCAGCGTTGGAAATATAGGGACAGCGAACACCGGGGAGCTGTTTTTT. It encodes CSVGNIGTANTGELFF.

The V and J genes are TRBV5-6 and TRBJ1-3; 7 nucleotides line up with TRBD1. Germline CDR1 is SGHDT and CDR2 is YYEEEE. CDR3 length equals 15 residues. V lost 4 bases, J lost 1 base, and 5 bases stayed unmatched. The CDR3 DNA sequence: TGTGCCAGCAGCCGTGACAGGGAGTCTGGAAACACCATATATTTT. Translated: CASSRDRESGNTIYF.

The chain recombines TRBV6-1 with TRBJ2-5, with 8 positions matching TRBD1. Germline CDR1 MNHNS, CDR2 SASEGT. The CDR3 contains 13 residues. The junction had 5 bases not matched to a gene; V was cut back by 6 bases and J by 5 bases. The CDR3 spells CASSQDRDETQYF. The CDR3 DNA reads TGTGCCAGCAGCCAGGACAGGGACGAGACCCAGTACTTC.

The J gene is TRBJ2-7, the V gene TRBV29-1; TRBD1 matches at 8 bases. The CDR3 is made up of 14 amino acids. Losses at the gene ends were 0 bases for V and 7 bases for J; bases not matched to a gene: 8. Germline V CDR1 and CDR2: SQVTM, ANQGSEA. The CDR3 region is CSVEETGAVGEQYF. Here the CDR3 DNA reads TGCAGCGTTGAAGAGACAGGGGCCGTGGGGGAGCAGTACTTC.

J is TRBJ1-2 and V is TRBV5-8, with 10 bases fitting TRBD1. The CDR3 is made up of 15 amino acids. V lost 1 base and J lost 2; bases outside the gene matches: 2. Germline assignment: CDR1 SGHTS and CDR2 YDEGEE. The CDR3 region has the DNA TGTGCCAGCAGCTTGAGGACAGGGGGGAACTATGGCTACACCTTC. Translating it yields CASSLRTGGNYGYTF.

The CDR3: CASSLGTPTGELFF. The CDR3, as DNA: TGTGCCAGCAGCCTCGGGACACCGACCGGGGAGCTGTTTTTT. The chain combines TRBV5-6 with TRBJ2-2; perhaps TRBD1 as D (6 bases). Trimming pared 4 bases from V and 5 bases from J, leaving 12 bases between. The CDR3 has 14 residues. Germline lookup yields CDR1 SGHDT and CDR2 YYEEEE.

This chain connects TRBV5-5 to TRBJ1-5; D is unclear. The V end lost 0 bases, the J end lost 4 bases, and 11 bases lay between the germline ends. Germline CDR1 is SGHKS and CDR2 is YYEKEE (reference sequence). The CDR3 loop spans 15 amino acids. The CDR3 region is CASSLGLSGNQPQHF. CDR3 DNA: TGTGCCAGCAGCTTGGGACTTAGTGGTAATCAGCCCCAGCATTTT.

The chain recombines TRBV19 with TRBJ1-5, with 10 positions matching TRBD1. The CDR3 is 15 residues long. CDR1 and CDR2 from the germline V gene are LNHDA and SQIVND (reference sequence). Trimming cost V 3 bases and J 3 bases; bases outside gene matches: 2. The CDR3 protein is CASSMGQGFNQPQHF. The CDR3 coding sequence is TGTGCCAGTAGTATGGGACAGGGGTTCAATCAGCCCCAGCATTTT.

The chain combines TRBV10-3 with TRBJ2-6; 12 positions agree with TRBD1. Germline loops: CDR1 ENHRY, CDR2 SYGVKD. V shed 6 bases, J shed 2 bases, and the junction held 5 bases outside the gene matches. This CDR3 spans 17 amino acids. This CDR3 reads CAIRGGTGGAGANVLTF. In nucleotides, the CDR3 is TGTGCCATCAGAGGCGGGACAGGGGGCGCTGGGGCCAACGTCCTGACTTTC.